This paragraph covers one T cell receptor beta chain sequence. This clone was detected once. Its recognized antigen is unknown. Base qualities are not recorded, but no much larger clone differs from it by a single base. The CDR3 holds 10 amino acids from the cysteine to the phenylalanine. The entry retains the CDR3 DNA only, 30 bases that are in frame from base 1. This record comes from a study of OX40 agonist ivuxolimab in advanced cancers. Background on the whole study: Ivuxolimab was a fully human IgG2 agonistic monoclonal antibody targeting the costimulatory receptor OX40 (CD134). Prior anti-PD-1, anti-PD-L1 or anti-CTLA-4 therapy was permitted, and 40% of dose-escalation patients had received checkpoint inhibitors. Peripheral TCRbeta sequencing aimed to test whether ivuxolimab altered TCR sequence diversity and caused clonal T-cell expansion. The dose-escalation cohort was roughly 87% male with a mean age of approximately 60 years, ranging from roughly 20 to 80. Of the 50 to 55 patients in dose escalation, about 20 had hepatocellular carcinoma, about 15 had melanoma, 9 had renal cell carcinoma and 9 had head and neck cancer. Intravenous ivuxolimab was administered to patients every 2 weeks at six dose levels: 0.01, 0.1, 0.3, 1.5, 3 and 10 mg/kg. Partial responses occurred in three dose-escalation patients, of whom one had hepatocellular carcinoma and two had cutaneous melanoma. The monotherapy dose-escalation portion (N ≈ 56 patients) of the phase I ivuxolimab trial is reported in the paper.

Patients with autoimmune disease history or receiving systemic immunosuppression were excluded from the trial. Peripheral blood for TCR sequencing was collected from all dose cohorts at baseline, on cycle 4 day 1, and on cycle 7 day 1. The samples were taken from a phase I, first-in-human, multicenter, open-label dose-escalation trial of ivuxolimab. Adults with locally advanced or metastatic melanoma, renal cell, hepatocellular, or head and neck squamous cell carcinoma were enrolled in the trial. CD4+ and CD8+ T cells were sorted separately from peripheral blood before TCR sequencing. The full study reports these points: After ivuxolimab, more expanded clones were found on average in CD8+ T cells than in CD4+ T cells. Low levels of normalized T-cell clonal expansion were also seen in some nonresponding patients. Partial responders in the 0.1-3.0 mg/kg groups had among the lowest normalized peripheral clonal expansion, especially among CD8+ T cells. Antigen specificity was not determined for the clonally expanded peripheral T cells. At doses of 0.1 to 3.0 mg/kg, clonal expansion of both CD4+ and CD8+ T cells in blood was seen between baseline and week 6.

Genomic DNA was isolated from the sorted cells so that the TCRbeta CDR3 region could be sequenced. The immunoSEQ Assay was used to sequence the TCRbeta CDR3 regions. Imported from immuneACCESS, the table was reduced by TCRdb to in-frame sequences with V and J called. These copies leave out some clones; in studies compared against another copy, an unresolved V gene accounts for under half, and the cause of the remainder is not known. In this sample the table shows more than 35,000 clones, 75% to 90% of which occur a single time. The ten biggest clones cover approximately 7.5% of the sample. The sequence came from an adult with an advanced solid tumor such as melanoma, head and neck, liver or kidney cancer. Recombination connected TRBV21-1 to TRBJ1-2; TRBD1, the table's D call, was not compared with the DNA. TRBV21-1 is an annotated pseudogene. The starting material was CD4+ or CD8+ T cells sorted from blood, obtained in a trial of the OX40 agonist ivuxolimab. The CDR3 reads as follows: CASTPNGYTF. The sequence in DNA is TGTGCCAGCACCCCAAATGGCTACACCTTC.